Listed below are T cell receptor beta chains from one sample, sequenced in a study of T-cell memory formation after mild COVID-19. TCRdb analysed the 5' RACE reads with MiXCR anew, one entry per CDR3 protein. The sample holds approximately 150,000 distinct CDR3 sequences, 6% to 6.5% seen once. The specimen sequenced was PBMCs or a T cell subset sorted from them (not recorded which). All receptors derive from an adult woman who had mild COVID-19 (a few samples of this study predate the infection). Cell type and time point are not known. The CDR3 runs from the conserved cysteine through the conserved F or W. A D gene is named only where the DNA matches it firmly. The listing skips clone size in some rows; elsewhere it reads once, few, many or a size class.

.,TRBV18,TRBJ2-1,few,TGTGCCAGCTCACCTCCGTCGCAGGATGAGCAGTTCTTC,CASSPPSQDEQFF
.,TRBV7-9,TRBJ2-1,few,TGTGCCAGCGAATCTACAGCCTACAATGAGCAGTTCTTC,CASESTAYNEQFF
.,TRBV9,TRBJ1-2,.,TGTGCCAGCAGCGTAGCAGGAGGGGGCTACACCTTC,CASSVAGGGYTF
.,TRBV6-5,TRBJ1-6,.,TGTGCCAGCAGCCGGGGGGTTGGGCATTCACCCCTCCACTTT,CASSRGVGHSPLHF
.,TRBV18,TRBJ2-1,once,TGTGCCAGCTCACCCATACATGGGCATACCTACAATGAGCAGTTCTTC,CASSPIHGHTYNEQFF
.,TRBV7-9,TRBJ1-1,few,TGTGCCAGCAGCCCTCGTGTCATCCAGAACACTGAAGCTTTCTTT,CASSPRVIQNTEAFF
.,TRBV5-1,TRBJ1-6,.,TGCGCCAGCAGCTCCCGCAGGGCCCGTAATTCACCCCTCCACTTT,CASSSRRARNSPLHF
.,TRBV6-1,TRBJ2-6,.,TGTGCCAGCAGTATACACGGCTCTGGGGCCAACGTCCTGACTTTC,CASSIHGSGANVLTF
.,TRBV29-1,TRBJ2-7,.,TGCAGCGGGGTTTTCGGAGTCTACGAGCAGTACTTC,CSGVFGVYEQYF
.,TRBV7-2,TRBJ2-3,few,TGTGCCAGCAGCTTAATCTCGGGAGCCTCCACAGATACGCAGTATTTT,CASSLISGASTDTQYF
.,TRBV5-1,TRBJ2-3,many,TGCGCCAGCAAAGAGGGGGGGCCCGAAGATACGCAGTATTTT,CASKEGGPEDTQYF
.,TRBV5-6,TRBJ2-7,.,TGTGCCAGCAGATCGACTCTATCGTACGAGCAGTACTTC,CASRSTLSYEQYF
.,TRBV5-5,TRBJ1-2,many,TGTGCCAGCAGCCAGAGGACGCCCGGCTACACCTTC,CASSQRTPGYTF
.,TRBV27,TRBJ2-3,.,TGTGCCAGCAGCCCCGCTTACACAGATACGCAGTATTTT,CASSPAYTDTQYF
.,TRBV12-3/TRBV12-4,TRBJ2-7,few,TGTGCCAGCAGTTTTAGGCTAGCAGACTACGAGCAGTACTTC,CASSFRLADYEQYF
.,TRBV4-3,TRBJ2-3,many,TGCGCCAGCAGCCAAGATAATGGCCCCACAGATACGCAGTATTTT,CASSQDNGPTDTQYF
TRBD1,TRBV5-1,TRBJ2-5,few,TGCGCCAGCAGCTTGGACGCGGTGACAGGGGAGGAGACCCAGTACTTC,CASSLDAVTGEETQYF
TRBD2,TRBV2,TRBJ2-3,few,TGTGCCAGCAGGGGGACTAGCGGGGCTAGCACAGATACGCAGTATTTT,CASRGTSGASTDTQYF
TRBD2,TRBV6-2/TRBV6-3,TRBJ2-3,few,TGTGCCAGCAGTGCCGGCGGCATAAGGACTAGGACAGATACGCAGTATTTT,CASSAGGIRTRTDTQYF
TRBD2,TRBV19,TRBJ2-1,many,TGTGCCAGTAGTAACTCGGGACTAGCGGGGGCTGAGCAGTTCTTC,CASSNSGLAGAEQFF